This TCR beta chain was identified in a study of blood T cell repertoires in COVID-19. Whole-study context: Whether acute or convalescent, the COVID-19 samples came from the United States, Italy and Spain.

Germline V gene lookup returns CDR1 SEHNR and CDR2 FQNEAQ (reference sequence). The CDR3 has 16 amino acids. Between the trimmed V and J ends, which lost 1 base and 4 bases, there was a span of 14 bases. The Seattle patients joined while their infection was active and were tracked longitudinally afterward. In the original workflow: Reference gene primer amplification yielded estimated nucleated cell counts. Libraries were prepared by immunoSEQ multiplex PCR; TCRdb keeps only in-frame clonotypes and omits some of them. V and J calls and clone size come straight from that table; D and trimming were deduced from the DNA. The sample holds 290,000 or so clones, roughly 92% seen once.

V gene TRBV7-9 combines with J gene TRBJ2-1; D gene unclear. Sequencing was performed on peripheral blood. This TCR came from a woman in her 30s with COVID-19, enrolled during active disease. The CDR3 sequence is CASSLVARGPYNEQFF. In DNA form, the CDR3 reads TGTGCCAGCAGCTTAGTGGCCCGAGGTCCATACAATGAGCAGTTCTTC.